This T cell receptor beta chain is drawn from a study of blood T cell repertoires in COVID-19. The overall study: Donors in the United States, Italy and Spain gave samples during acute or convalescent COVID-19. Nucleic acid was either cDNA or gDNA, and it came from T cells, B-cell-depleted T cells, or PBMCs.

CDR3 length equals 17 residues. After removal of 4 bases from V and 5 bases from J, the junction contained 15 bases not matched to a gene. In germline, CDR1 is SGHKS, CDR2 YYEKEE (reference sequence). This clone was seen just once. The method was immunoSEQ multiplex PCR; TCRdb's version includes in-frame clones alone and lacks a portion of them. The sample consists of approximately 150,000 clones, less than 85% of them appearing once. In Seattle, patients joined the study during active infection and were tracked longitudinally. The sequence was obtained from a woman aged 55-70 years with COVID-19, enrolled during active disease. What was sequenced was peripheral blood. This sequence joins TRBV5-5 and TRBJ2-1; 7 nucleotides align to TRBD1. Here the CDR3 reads CASSLRPLTGSDNEQFF. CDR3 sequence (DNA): TGTGCCAGCAGCCTCAGACCTCTGACAGGGTCAGACAATGAGCAGTTCTTC. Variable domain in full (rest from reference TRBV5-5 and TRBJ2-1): DAGVTQSPTHLIKTRGQQVTLRCSPISGHKSVSWYQQVLGQGPQFIFQYYEKEERGRGNFPDRFSARQFPNYSSELNVNALLLGDSALYLCASSLRPLTGSDNEQFFGPGTRLTVL.